What follows describes a single T cell receptor (beta chain). The target antigen is unknown. Positive CCR7 selection of CD45RO-negative cells yielded the naive CD8 cells, and terminally differentiated effector memory CD45RA+ cells were excluded. The data were taken from a study of shared clonotypes between healthy human individuals. Broader study findings: Sequencing depth was predicted to influence how clonotypes are shared among donors.

Each subset's genomic DNA was split evenly across several immunoSEQ plates. For sorted subsets, 150 to 250 ng DNA per replicate equaled 30,000 or so T cell genomes. In the original workflow: ImmunoSEQ junction-only sequences lacked quality scores, so their filtering differed. Only in-frame clones appear in the TCRdb table, and some are missing; sequencing was by immunoSEQ multiplex PCR. D and trimming come from the DNA, and the V and J calls and clone size come from that table. In the table there are about 2 million clones, just under 95% of which are singletons. The CDR3 length is 12 residues. V is TRBV21-1 and J is TRBJ2-7. TRBV21-1 is designated a pseudogene. The sample was naive CD8+ T cells sorted from blood. The receptor's source is a man between 18 and 35 years old in good health. Written as DNA, the CDR3 is TGTGCCAGCAGCATCGGCCGCTACGAGCAGTACTTC. Its translation is CASSIGRYEQYF.